Below are 6 T cell receptor beta chains sequenced from a single sample in a study of OX40 agonist ivuxolimab in advanced cancers. TCRdb's copy holds only in-frame clones and misses some; the assay was immunoSEQ multiplex PCR. Of tens of thousands of clones in the sample, 70% to 85% are singletons; the top ten hold roughly a tenth. Sequencing used CD4+ or CD8+ T cells sorted from blood, obtained in a trial of the OX40 agonist ivuxolimab. The receptor set was obtained from an adult with an advanced solid tumor such as melanoma, head and neck, liver or kidney cancer.

This chain uses TRBV13 with TRBJ2-1, with D maybe TRBD2 (6 bases). The germline gives CDR1 PRHDT, CDR2 FYEKMQ (reference sequence). V lost 1 base and J lost 4, with 17 bases in between. This CDR3 contains 17 residues. In nucleotides, the CDR3 is TGTGCCAGCAGCTTAGCGGGTTGGACGGAGGGGTACAATGAGCAGTTCTTC. Protein: CASSLAGWTEGYNEQFF.

This clone occurred a few times. The chain combines TRBV29-1 with TRBJ2-5; tentative D call: TRBD1 (6 bases). The CDR3 is 12 residues long. The V gene lost 6 bases and the J gene lost 0 bases, with 8 bases spanning the gap. Per the germline V gene, CDR1 is SQVTM and CDR2 is ANQGSEA. In DNA, the CDR3 is TGCAGCGTCGGACAGAACCAAGAGACCCAGTACTTC. It codes for CSVGQNQETQYF.

V gene TRBV4-1 combines with J gene TRBJ2-1, with 13 nucleotides matching TRBD2. The germline gives CDR1 MGHRA, CDR2 YSYEKL. The junction had 6 bases not matched to a gene; V was cut back by 0 bases and J by 1 base. The CDR3 runs 19 residues. The CDR3 region has the DNA TGCGCCAGCAGCCAAGATCGGACTAGCGGGAGTAATTCCTACAATGAGCAGTTCTTC. Its protein is CASSQDRTSGSNSYNEQFF.

The chain couples TRBV4-1 to TRBJ2-2; tentative D call: TRBD2 (5 bases). The CDR3 sequence is 17 residues long. Trimming shortened V by 2 bases and J by 1 base, and 14 bases separated the two germline ends. CDR1 and CDR2 (germline): MGHRA, YSYEKL. In DNA, the CDR3 is TGCGCCAGCAGCCAACGTAAATGGGAGTTGAACACCGGGGAGCTGTTTTTT. Translation: CASSQRKWELNTGELFF.

In its sample, this clone was seen many times. Other nucleotide sequences from this sample produce the same CDR3. This chain connects TRBV5-1 to TRBJ1-1; D is unclear. The CDR3 loop spans 13 amino acids. V dropped 4 bases and J dropped 5 bases, with 12 bases sitting between them. The V gene's germline CDR1 is SGHRS and CDR2 YFSETQ. The CDR3 here is CASSADRGTEAFF. CDR3 in DNA: TGCGCCAGCAGCGCGGATCGGGGTACTGAAGCTTTCTTT.

The chain couples TRBV18 to TRBJ1-1; D remains ambiguous. Trimming took 2 bases from V and 0 from J, leaving 7 bases between them. The CDR3 is 14 residues long. Germline V gene lookup returns CDR1 KGHSH and CDR2 LQKENI. The CDR3 here is CASSPSMMNTEAFF. DNA for the CDR3: TGTGCCAGCTCACCATCCATGATGAACACTGAAGCTTTCTTT.